The 12 T cell receptor beta chains below all came from one sample that was sequenced in a study of cytomegalovirus exposure and HLA in healthy donors. Assay used: immunoSEQ multiplex PCR; TCRdb lists only in-frame clones, some missing. The profile covers about 130,000 clones, with about 91% appearing a single time and 9% to 9.5% taken by the ten largest. Material for sequencing was PBMCs. These receptors came from a woman aged 18-29 years in good health and CMV-seropositive.

The chain employs TRBV10-3 and TRBJ2-5; the match to TRBD2 covers 9 bases. The germline CDR1 and CDR2 sequences are ENHRY and SYGVKD. With V trimmed by 2 bases and J by 5 bases, 6 bases remained unmatched. The CDR3 extends over 15 amino acids. The CDR3 here is CAISEPQRGAETQYF. The CDR3 DNA follows: TGTGCCATCAGTGAGCCCCAGCGGGGGGCCGAGACCCAGTACTTC.

V and J are TRBV30 and TRBJ1-2; the D is unclear. This CDR3 is built from 13 residues. Trimming removed 0 bases at V and 7 bases at J, with 12 bases between. Germline loops: CDR1 GTSNPN, CDR2 SVGIG (reference sequence). The DNA of the CDR3 is TGTGCCTGGAGTGTACTGAGGAGTCGTGGCTACACCTTC. This sequence encodes CAWSVLRSRGYTF. Filled out from reference TRBV30 and TRBJ1-2, the complete variable domain reads SQTIHQWPATLVQPVGSPLSLECTVEGTSNPNLYWYRQAAGRGLQLLFYSVGIGQISSEVPQNLSASRPQDRQFILSSKKLLLSDSGFYLCAWSVLRSRGYTFGSGTRLTVV.

This chain links TRBV6-5 with TRBJ2-5, with D possibly matching TRBD1 (7 bases). Per germline, CDR1 MNHEY and CDR2 SVGAGI. The length of the CDR3 is 14 residues. Trimming stripped 4 bases from V and 7 bases from J, with 16 bases between. As DNA, the CDR3 is TGTGCCAGCAGTTCGGCACTTCAGGGGGGGACCCAGTACTTC. Translating it yields CASSSALQGGTQYF.

J is TRBJ2-3 and V is TRBV4-1, with D maybe TRBD2 (6 bases). Germline-derived CDR1 and CDR2 are MGHRA and YSYEKL. The CDR3 sequence is 15 residues long. V lost 4 bases, J lost 4 bases, and 15 bases lay in between. The CDR3 spells CASSPRDFSPDTQYF. CDR3 coding DNA: TGCGCCAGCAGCCCCCGGGACTTCAGTCCAGATACGCAGTATTTT.

The gene calls are TRBV6-1 and TRBJ2-2; D ambiguous. In germline, CDR1 is MNHNS, CDR2 SASEGT. Trimming shortened V by 4 bases and J by 3 bases, and 3 bases separated the two germline ends. The CDR3 covers 12 residues. This CDR3 is CASSVYTGELFF. In DNA, the CDR3 is TGTGCCAGCAGTGTATACACCGGGGAGCTGTTTTTT.

The V and J genes are TRBV5-6 and TRBJ1-2; 9 bases map to TRBD1. The germline V gene has CDR1 SGHDT and CDR2 YYEEEE. The length of the CDR3 is 19 residues. The junction had 21 bases not matched to a gene; V was cut back by 4 bases and J by 5 bases. This CDR3 is CASSLNLPQGARRSYGYTF. The CDR3 nucleotides read TGTGCCAGCAGCCTAAACCTCCCACAGGGGGCGCGTCGCTCATATGGCTACACCTTC.

This clone has a single count. J is TRBJ1-2 and V is TRBV27; TRBD1 might be the D (6 bases). The V end was cut by 9 bases, the J end by 0 bases, with 17 bases between. This CDR3 comprises 15 residues. Germline CDR1 reads MNHEY; CDR2 reads SMNVEV (reference sequence). The CDR3 sequence is CASRKGVSSNYGYTF. CDR3 coding DNA: TGTGCCAGTCGAAAGGGGGTTTCGTCTAACTATGGCTACACCTTC.

The rearrangement joins TRBV6-5 to TRBJ1-1; TRBD1 matches 7 bases. Germline-derived CDR1 and CDR2 are MNHEY and SVGAGI. The J segment lost 0 bases and the V segment lost 0 bases, leaving 1 base of the junction unmatched. The CDR3 loop spans 15 amino acids. The CDR3 region is CASSYSTGLNTEAFF. Here the CDR3 DNA reads TGTGCCAGCAGTTACTCGACAGGGCTGAACACTGAAGCTTTCTTT.

V and J are TRBV6-5 and TRBJ1-5; no reliable D call. With 5 bases removed from V and 5 bases from J, the gap between germline ends came to 10 bases. The CDR3 runs to 13 residues. Per the germline V gene, CDR1 is MNHEY and CDR2 is SVGAGI. The CDR3 region is CASSPRRDQPQHF. The DNA of the CDR3 is TGTGCCAGCAGTCCCCGCCGGGATCAGCCCCAGCATTTT.

The CDR3 loop reads CASSQRTGRNEKLFF. The CDR3, as DNA: TGTGCCAGCAGCCAGAGGACGGGGAGAAATGAAAAACTGTTTTTT. This rearrangement joins TRBV7-2 to TRBJ1-4, with no clear D. The CDR3 has 15 residues. Looked up from germline, CDR1 is SGHTA and CDR2 is FQGNSA. Deletions cut 5 bases from V and 5 bases from J, with 15 bases between. Drawing the rest from reference TRBV7-2 and TRBJ1-4, the complete variable domain is GAGVSQSPSNKVTEKGKDVELRCDPISGHTALYWYRQSLGQGLEFLIYFQGNSAPDKSGLPSDRFSAERTGGSVSTLTIQRTQQEDSAVYLCASSQRTGRNEKLFFGSGTQLSVL.

The chain carries TRBV5-5 and TRBJ2-7; D is undetermined. The CDR3 has 14 amino acids. Germline V gives CDR1 SGHKS, CDR2 YYEKEE (reference sequence). Trimming shortened V by 0 bases and J by 2 bases, and 9 bases separated the two germline ends. The CDR3 DNA sequence: TGTGCCAGCAGCTTGGTAGCCGGCGCCTACGAGCAGTACTTC. It yields the protein CASSLVAGAYEQYF.

The chain carries TRBV5-4 and TRBJ1-1, with TRBD1 identical over 11 bases. J lost 2 bases, V lost 3 bases, and 9 bases had no gene match. Germline-derived CDR1 and CDR2 are SGHNT and YYREEE (reference sequence). CDR3 size: 17 residues. In nucleotides, the CDR3 is TGTGCCAGCAGCTCACGGACAGGGGGCTCTATCAACACTGAAGCTTTCTTT. Translation gives CASSSRTGGSINTEAFF.